This T cell receptor beta chain appears in the sequencing data of a study of T-cell memory formation after mild COVID-19. It was 5'RACE with constant-segment primers that produced the TCR alpha and TCR beta cDNA libraries, which carried sample barcodes and UMIs. TCRdb processed the 5' RACE reads anew with MiXCR; each CDR3 protein has one entry. The table has about 470,000 distinct CDR3 sequences, about 18% seen once. As concerns this clonotype: Its specificity is unknown.

Broader study findings: Confirmation of SARS-CoV-2 specificity was lacking for second-wave clones peaking day 37. The appearance of some responding clones in pre-infection memory suggested that cross-reactive memory joined.

The germline V gene encodes CDR1 LNHDA and CDR2 SQIVND (reference sequence). V was shortened by 3 bases and J by 0 bases, with 11 bases between the two germline ends. This CDR3 region has 15 residues. Specimen: PBMCs or a T cell subset sorted from them (not recorded which). The receptor comes from an adult woman who had mild COVID-19 (a few samples of this study predate the infection). Cell type and time point are not known. V usage is TRBV19 and J usage is TRBJ1-1; D gene uncertain. This chain's CDR3 is CASSIGIQMNTEAFF. The CDR3 nucleotides read TGTGCCAGTAGTATCGGGATACAGATGAACACTGAAGCTTTCTTT.